Each of the 21 T cell receptor beta chains below was sequenced from the same sample in a study of PD-L1 blockade in urothelial cancer. Profiled with immunoSEQ multiplex PCR; TCRdb holds only in-frame clones, not every one. The sample lists roughly 100,000 clones; approximately 86% were seen once. Sample: PBMCs, taken around atezolizumab (anti-PD-L1) treatment. All receptors come from a man aged 50 to 60 with urothelial cancer.

The chain is built from TRBV14 and TRBJ2-3, with 8 nucleotides matching TRBD2. The CDR3 is made up of 15 amino acids. Germline loops: CDR1 SGHDN, CDR2 FVKESK. J gave up 3 bases and V 4 bases, and 6 bases lay outside the gene matches. In DNA form, the CDR3 reads TGTGCCAGCAGCCCTCTCCCGGGAGGGACAGATACGCAGTATTTT. Protein product: CASSPLPGGTDTQYF.

The chain recombines TRBV13 with TRBJ1-6; 7 bases map to TRBD1. V trimming: 4 bases; J trimming: 7 bases; junction bases outside the gene matches: 4. Germline V gene lookup returns CDR1 PRHDT and CDR2 FYEKMQ (reference sequence). The CDR3 is made up of 14 amino acids. CDR3 coding DNA: TGTGCCAGCAGCTCACGGGACAGCAATTCACCCCTCCACTTT. This gives the protein CASSSRDSNSPLHF.

The chain links TRBV30 to TRBJ2-7; TRBD2 agrees at 9 bases. Germline lookup yields CDR1 GTSNPN and CDR2 SVGIG (reference sequence). V was pared by 5 bases and J by 7 bases, with 3 bases of the junction left unmatched. CDR3 length equals 11 residues. CDR3 loop: CAWGLAGEQYF. In DNA, the CDR3 is TGTGCCTGGGGTCTAGCGGGGGAGCAGTACTTC.

The gene calls are TRBV19 and TRBJ2-5; 12 bases are shared with TRBD2. CDR3 length equals 17 residues. Germline CDR1 and CDR2: LNHDA and SQIVND (reference sequence). V gave up 7 bases and J gave up 5 bases; unmatched junction bases: 14. The CDR3 spells CASTKARTSGARETQYF. The CDR3 nucleotides are TGTGCCAGTACCAAAGCCCGGACTAGCGGGGCCCGTGAGACCCAGTACTTC.

This clone was seen only once. The chain is built from TRBV27 and TRBJ2-2; 9 positions agree with TRBD2. Per the germline V gene, CDR1 is MNHEY and CDR2 is SMNVEV (reference sequence). The junction had 9 bases not matched to a gene; V was cut back by 3 bases and J by 7 bases. CDR3 length: 16 amino acids. As DNA, the CDR3 is TGTGCCAGCAGTTTTGAGGCGGGGGGGATTTTCGGGGAGCTGTTTTTT. This gives the protein CASSFEAGGIFGELFF.

This clone was observed a single time. This rearrangement joins TRBV6-1 to TRBJ2-3; TRBD2 aligns across 8 bases. In germline, CDR1 is MNHNS, CDR2 SASEGT. V trimming: 4 bases; J trimming: 2 bases; junction bases outside the gene matches: 14. The CDR3 runs 18 residues. The CDR3 region is CASSASLAGEIITDTQYF. CDR3 sequence (DNA): TGTGCCAGCAGTGCGAGCCTAGCGGGTGAAATCATCACAGATACGCAGTATTTT.

The V gene is TRBV10-3, the J gene TRBJ2-5; 7 nucleotides agree with TRBD2. V trimming: 3 bases; J trimming: 4 bases; junction bases outside the gene matches: 11. This CDR3 is 16 amino acids long. The V gene's germline CDR1 is ENHRY and CDR2 SYGVKD. The CDR3 DNA reads as TGTGCCATCAGTGATGATATGTACCCGGGGGGAGAGACCCAGTACTTC. Translated, it gives CAISDDMYPGGETQYF.

The chain employs TRBV5-8 and TRBJ2-1, with 7 bases identical to TRBD1. V trimming: 4 bases; J trimming: 0 bases; junction bases outside the gene matches: 4. CDR1 and CDR2 (germline): SGHTS, YDEGEE. CDR3 size: 15 residues. CDR3 sequence (DNA): TGTGCCAGCAGCCTGGGACAGACCTCCTACAATGAGCAGTTCTTC. The encoded protein is CASSLGQTSYNEQFF.

The gene calls are TRBV5-6 and TRBJ1-4, with a tentative D call TRBD1 (5 bases). Germline-derived CDR1 and CDR2 are SGHDT and YYEEEE. The CDR3 runs to 14 residues. V lost 2 bases and J 8 bases, leaving 13 bases between the germline ends. Here the CDR3 reads CASSLRGSGEKLFF. The CDR3 DNA reads TGTGCCAGCAGCTTACGGGGGTCGGGGGAAAAACTGTTTTTT.

V and J are TRBV7-2 and TRBJ1-6; possible D gene TRBD1, 6 bases. This CDR3 has 15 amino acids. Trimming pared 1 base from V and 10 bases from J, leaving 14 bases between. Germline V gives CDR1 SGHTA, CDR2 FQGNSA. The CDR3 nucleotides are TGTGCCAGCAGCTTAGAGAGGGGGGGGCGATCACCCCTCCACTTT. This gives the protein CASSLERGGRSPLHF.

The chain uses TRBV27 and TRBJ1-6, with D possibly TRBD1 on 5 matching bases. The germline CDR1 and CDR2 sequences are MNHEY and SMNVEV (reference sequence). V was cut by 8 bases and J by 10 bases, with 15 bases left in between. There are 13 residues in the CDR3. DNA of the CDR3: TGTGCCAGCCGAACCGGGGGGTACTCACCCCTCCACTTT. Residues: CASRTGGYSPLHF.

V usage is TRBV9 and J usage is TRBJ2-5, with 8 bases lining up with TRBD1. J lost 4 bases, V lost 1 base, and 6 bases had no gene match. This CDR3 is built from 15 residues. The germline CDR1 and CDR2 sequences are SGDLS and YYNGEE. The CDR3 DNA reads TGTGCCAGCAGCGTACAAACAGGGGGTGGAGAGACCCAGTACTTC. This translates into CASSVQTGGGETQYF.

V usage is TRBV28 and J usage is TRBJ1-1; D gene ambiguous. Trimming cost V 2 bases and J 0 bases, with 10 bases left between them. Germline CDR1 is MDHEN and CDR2 is SYDVKM. This CDR3 has 15 amino acids. The CDR3 protein is CASSLRGVMNTEAFF. DNA of the CDR3: TGTGCCAGCAGTTTACGTGGAGTCATGAACACTGAAGCTTTCTTT.

The chain couples TRBV28 to TRBJ1-5; 11 nucleotides match TRBD1. V shed 4 bases and J 2 bases; nucleotides not matched to a gene: 13. The CDR3 is 19 residues long. Germline CDR1 is MDHEN and CDR2 is SYDVKM. CDR3 region: CASSSTGTGGSLGNQPQHF. DNA for the CDR3: TGTGCCAGCAGTTCAACCGGGACAGGGGGATCGTTGGGCAATCAGCCCCAGCATTTT. Full variable domain (missing parts from reference TRBV28 and TRBJ1-5): DVKVTQSSRYLVKRTGEKVFLECVQDMDHENMFWYRQDPGLGLRLIYFSYDVKMKEKGDIPEGYSVSREKKERFSLILESASTNQTSMYLCASSSTGTGGSLGNQPQHFGDGTRLSIL.

In regard to this clone: Other DNA sequences in this sample translate to the same CDR3. V is TRBV5-1 and J is TRBJ1-1, with D tentatively TRBD1 (5 bases). V was pared by 0 bases and J by 1 base, with 7 bases between. This CDR3 has 14 residues. Germline loops: CDR1 SGHRS, CDR2 YFSETQ. The CDR3 spells CASSLATANTEAFF. The CDR3 DNA is TGCGCCAGCAGCTTGGCGACAGCGAACACTGAAGCTTTCTTT.

CDR3 amino acids: CASSQDWAGGFTEAFF. In nucleotides, the CDR3 is TGCGCCAGCAGCCAAGATTGGGCAGGGGGCTTCACTGAAGCTTTCTTT. The chain combines TRBV4-1 with TRBJ1-1, with 8 bases that match TRBD1. Germline trimming cut 0 bases from V and 4 bases from J; bases unmatched to any gene: 7. Germline CDR1 MGHRA, CDR2 YSYEKL. The length of the CDR3 is 16 residues.

This clone occurred a few times. CDR3 nucleotide sequence: TGTGCCAGCAGTACACAGGCTTCGGAGACCCAGTACTTC. Its protein is CASSTQASETQYF. The V gene is TRBV28, the J gene TRBJ2-5, with a possible D match to TRBD1 (5 bases). The CDR3 contains 13 residues. V was trimmed by 5 bases and J by 5 bases, leaving 12 bases between them. Per germline, CDR1 MDHEN and CDR2 SYDVKM.

The J gene is TRBJ1-4, the V gene TRBV9; D is unclear. CDR3 length equals 17 residues. The V and J ends lost 0 bases and 0 bases respectively, with 12 bases between them. CDR1 SGDLS and CDR2 YYNGEE come from the germline V gene. The DNA of the CDR3 is TGTGCCAGCAGCGTAGATCCCCTGACAACAACTAATGAAAAACTGTTTTTT. It translates to CASSVDPLTTTNEKLFF.

This chain connects TRBV19 to TRBJ1-2, with TRBD1 identical over 7 bases. V lost 6 bases, J lost 8 bases, and 15 bases stayed unmatched. The CDR3 totals 15 residues. Germline CDR1 is LNHDA and CDR2 is SQIVND (reference sequence). The CDR3 is CASRTKSTGDSGYTF. For the CDR3, the DNA is TGTGCCAGTAGGACAAAGTCAACAGGGGATTCGGGCTACACCTTC.

The genes are TRBV5-1 and TRBJ2-2; 13 bases line up with TRBD2. Germline trimming cut 5 bases from V and 4 bases from J; bases unmatched to any gene: 5. The CDR3 consists of 16 residues. Germline loops: CDR1 SGHRS, CDR2 YFSETQ. For the CDR3, the DNA is TGCGCCAGCAGAGGGACTAGCGGGGTGGTCACCGGGGAGCTGTTTTTT. Amino acids: CASRGTSGVVTGELFF.

Here the CDR3 DNA reads TGTGCCTGGAGTCCACGCAGCTACAATGAGCAGTTCTTC. It translates to CAWSPRSYNEQFF. The genes are TRBV30 and TRBJ2-1; D gene ambiguous. The CDR3 sequence is 13 residues long. Germline CDR1 GTSNPN, CDR2 SVGIG (reference sequence). Trimming removed 2 bases from V and 3 bases from J, with 8 bases in between.